Each of the 16 T cell receptor beta chains below was sequenced from the same sample in a study of T cells expressing NK-cell markers. TCRdb reanalyzed the 5' RACE reads and collapses them to one entry per CDR3 protein, without DNA. Its listing shows roughly 150,000 distinct CDR3 sequences. The specimen was blood T cells: a sorted CD56 or NKG2C T cell subset, CD4+ or CD8+ T cells, or bulk PBMC T cells (not recorded which). Receptor source: a man aged 18 to 70 in good health.

The rearrangement links TRBV27 to TRBJ2-1; TCRdb proposes TRBD1, but this gene call is untestable without DNA. CDR3 length: 16 residues. CDR1 is MNHEY and CDR2 is SMNVEV in the germline V gene (reference sequence). This chain's CDR3 is CASSLQWTGGSYEQFF.

The chain has TRBV14 and TRBJ1-2. Germline V lookup: CDR1 SGHDN, CDR2 FVKESK. This CDR3 is 15 amino acids long. The CDR3 here is CASSQDLYANYGYTF.

The rearrangement uses TRBV12-3 or TRBV12-4 and TRBJ2-4; as DNA is missing, the TRBD1 call by TCRdb cannot be tested. This CDR3 is 16 amino acids long. The CDR3 spells CASSHADSLAKNIQYF.

CDR3 protein: CASSLTDRDEQYF. The chain has TRBV12-3 or TRBV12-4 and TRBJ2-7; absent DNA, TCRdb's TRBD1 call cannot be checked. The CDR3 loop spans 13 amino acids.

The V and J genes are TRBV7-6 and TRBJ2-1; checking the TCRdb D call of TRBD1 is not possible without DNA. The CDR3 runs 15 residues. Looked up from germline, CDR1 is SGHVS and CDR2 is FNYEAQ. The chain's CDR3 is CASSLVGGPYNEQFF.

This chain links TRBV28 with TRBJ2-5; TCRdb calls TRBD1, which cannot be checked without DNA. Germline CDR1 is MDHEN and CDR2 is SYDVKM. This CDR3 comprises 14 residues. CDR3 loop: CASNIAPTGVTQYF.

CDR3 sequence: CASSPTGNGGEQYF. The chain employs TRBV7-3 and TRBJ2-7; TCRdb selects TRBD1, and the lack of DNA leaves this call unchecked. Germline V gene data show CDR1 as SGHTA and CDR2 as FQGTGA. The CDR3 spans 14 residues.

The chain carries TRBV7-9 and TRBJ1-1. Germline-derived CDR1 and CDR2 are SEHNR and FQNEAQ (reference sequence). This CDR3 contains 13 residues. The CDR3 spells CASSRSLNTEAFF.

The rearrangement joins TRBV27 to TRBJ2-4; with no DNA, the TCRdb D assignment of TRBD1 cannot be verified. The germline gives CDR1 MNHEY, CDR2 SMNVEV (reference sequence). There are 14 residues in the CDR3. CDR3 protein: CASSLGTGKNIQYF.

The chain combines TRBV7-6 with TRBJ2-7; TCRdb's D call, TRBD1, is unchecked because there is no DNA. Germline values: CDR1 SGHVS, CDR2 FNYEAQ. This CDR3 comprises 12 residues. The CDR3: CASSPPGGEQYF.

The chain links TRBV19 to TRBJ2-5; TCRdb selects TRBD1, and the lack of DNA leaves this call unchecked. Germline V gives CDR1 LNHDA, CDR2 SQIVND (reference sequence). The length of the CDR3 is 13 residues. The CDR3: CASSIAQVETQYF.

This chain uses TRBV4-2 with TRBJ2-1; lacking DNA, the TRBD1 call made by TCRdb goes unchecked. CDR3 size: 17 residues. Germline assignment: CDR1 LGHNA and CDR2 YNFKEQ. Here the CDR3 reads CASSQDSDRVPYNEQFF.

This rearrangement joins TRBV20-1 to TRBJ1-2; TCRdb picks TRBD1, but there is no DNA to check that call. Germline V lookup: CDR1 DFQATT, CDR2 SNEGSKA (reference sequence). The CDR3 has 15 amino acids. The CDR3 loop is CSAKGPSITGLGYTF.

The V and J genes are TRBV7-8 and TRBJ2-5; TCRdb proposes TRBD1, but this gene call is untestable without DNA. This CDR3 spans 14 amino acids. Germline values: CDR1 SGHVS, CDR2 FQNEAQ. CDR3 amino acids: CASSLEAARGYQYF.

The V gene is TRBV6-5, the J gene TRBJ2-7. Per germline, CDR1 MNHEY and CDR2 SVGAGI. The CDR3 has 15 amino acids. CDR3 residues: CASSYGLGGSYEQYF.

This rearrangement joins TRBV9 to TRBJ2-2. This CDR3 region has 12 residues. Germline V CDR1 and CDR2: SGDLS, YYNGEE. CDR3 amino acids: CASALYTGELFF.